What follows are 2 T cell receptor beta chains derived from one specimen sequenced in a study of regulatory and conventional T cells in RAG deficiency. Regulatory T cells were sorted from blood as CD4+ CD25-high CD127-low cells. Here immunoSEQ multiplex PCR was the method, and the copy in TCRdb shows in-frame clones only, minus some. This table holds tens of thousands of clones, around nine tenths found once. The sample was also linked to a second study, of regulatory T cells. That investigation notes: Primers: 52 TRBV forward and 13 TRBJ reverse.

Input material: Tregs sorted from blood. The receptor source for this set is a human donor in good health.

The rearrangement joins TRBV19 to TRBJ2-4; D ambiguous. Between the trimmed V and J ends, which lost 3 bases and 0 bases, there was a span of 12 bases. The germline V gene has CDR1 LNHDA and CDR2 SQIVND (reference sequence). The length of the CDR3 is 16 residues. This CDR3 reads CASSISVGLAKNIQYF. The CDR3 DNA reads TGTGCCAGTAGTATTTCCGTAGGATTAGCCAAAAACATTCAGTACTTC.

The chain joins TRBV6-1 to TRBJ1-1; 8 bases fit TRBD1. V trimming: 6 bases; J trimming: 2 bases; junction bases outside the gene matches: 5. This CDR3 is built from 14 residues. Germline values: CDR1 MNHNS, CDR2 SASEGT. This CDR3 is CASRYGQGNTEAFF. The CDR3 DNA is TGTGCCAGCAGATACGGACAGGGCAACACTGAAGCTTTCTTT.